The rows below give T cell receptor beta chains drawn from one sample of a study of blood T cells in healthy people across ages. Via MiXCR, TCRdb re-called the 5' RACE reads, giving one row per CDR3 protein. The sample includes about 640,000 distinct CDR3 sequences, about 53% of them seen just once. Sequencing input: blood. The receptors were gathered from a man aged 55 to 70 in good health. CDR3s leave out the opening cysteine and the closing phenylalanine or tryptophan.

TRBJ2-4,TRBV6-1,ASSVGDRKNIQY
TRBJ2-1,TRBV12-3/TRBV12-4,ASSSWVPPNEQF
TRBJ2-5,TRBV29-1,SFLPRGLPQETQY
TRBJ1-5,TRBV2,ASSGYLGTVSNQPQH
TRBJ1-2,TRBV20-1,SARKETNYGYT
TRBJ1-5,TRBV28,ASSGGGSGNQPQH
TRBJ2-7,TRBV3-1,ASSPAGTGDIEQY
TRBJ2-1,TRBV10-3,AISSSGTSSYNEQF
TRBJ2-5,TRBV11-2,ASSPNGGGETQY
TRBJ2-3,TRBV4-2,ASSQDPEGGPIDTQY
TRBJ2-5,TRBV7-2,ASSYKPGETQY
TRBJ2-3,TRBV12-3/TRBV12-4,ASSSSDGHTQY
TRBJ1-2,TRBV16,ASSQSQGSYGYT
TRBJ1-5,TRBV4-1,ASSLGQGLGQPQH
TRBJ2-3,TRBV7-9,ASSSHRRGLASTDTQY
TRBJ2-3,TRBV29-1,SVEPGADTQY
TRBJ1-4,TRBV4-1,ASSQVEGRPSGEKLF